These T cell receptor beta chains were read from a single sample in a study of blood T cells in healthy people across ages. MiXCR, run by TCRdb on the 5' RACE reads, gives a single entry per CDR3 protein. The table lists under 1,100,000 distinct CDR3 sequences, around 27% of them singletons. The sample also formed part of further work on T cells of mothers and their children.

Sequencing was performed on blood. The receptor set was obtained from a girl aged 2 to 9 in good health. Each CDR3 is given with its conserved first and last residue.

TRBV12-1 | 15 | CASSFERERTDTQYF
TRBV20-1 | 10 | CSVGSLEAFF
TRBV20-1 | 15 | CSARGGLAGVDTQYF
TRBV6-2/TRBV6-3 | 13 | CANSYSAPVLAFF
TRBV20-1 | 14 | CSAVAGGSYNEQFF
TRBV21-1 | 15 | CASSPRTITSYEQYF
TRBV7-3 | 14 | CASSPSGARNEQFF
TRBV28 | 14 | CASNSALANYGYTF
TRBV27 | 15 | CASSARVPYNQPQHF
TRBV4-1 | 17 | CASSQDGSLGVTQPQHF
TRBV3-1 | 17 | CASSPFPFRWSCNEQFF
TRBV4-2 | 16 | CASSHAPGPPTETQYF
TRBV4-2 | 16 | CASSQESGTYQETQYF